A single TCR beta chain is shown here with its context. The sample is drawn from a study of blood T cell repertoires in COVID-19. The CDR3 runs 14 residues. The V and J ends lost 4 bases and 5 bases, in that order; junction bases with no gene match: 7. Germline lookup yields CDR1 SGHRS and CDR2 YFSETQ. TCRdb keeps only in-frame clones here, not all; method: immunoSEQ multiplex PCR. The sample records over 200,000 clones, roughly four fifths being singletons. Sequencing input: peripheral blood. The TCR sequence derives from a woman between 35 and 50 years old with acute or convalescent COVID-19. The chain joins TRBV5-1 to TRBJ1-1; 8 bases are a match to TRBD1. DNA for the CDR3: TGCGCCAGCAGCCGAACAGGGGGGCATACTGAAGCTTTCTTT. Its translation: CASSRTGGHTEAFF.